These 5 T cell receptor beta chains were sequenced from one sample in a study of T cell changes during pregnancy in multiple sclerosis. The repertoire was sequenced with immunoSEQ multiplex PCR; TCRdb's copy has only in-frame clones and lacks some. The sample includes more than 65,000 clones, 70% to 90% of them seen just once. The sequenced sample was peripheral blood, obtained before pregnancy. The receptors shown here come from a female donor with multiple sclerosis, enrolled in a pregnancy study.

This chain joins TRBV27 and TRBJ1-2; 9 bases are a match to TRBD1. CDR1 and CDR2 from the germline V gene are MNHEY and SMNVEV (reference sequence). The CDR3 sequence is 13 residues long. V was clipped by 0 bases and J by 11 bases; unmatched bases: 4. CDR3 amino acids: CASSLSGTGWYTF. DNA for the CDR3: TGTGCCAGCAGTTTATCAGGGACAGGGTGGTACACCTTC.

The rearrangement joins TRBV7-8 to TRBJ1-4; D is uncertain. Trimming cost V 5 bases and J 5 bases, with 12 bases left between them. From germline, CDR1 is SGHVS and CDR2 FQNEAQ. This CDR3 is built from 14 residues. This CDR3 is CASSARPLNEKLFF. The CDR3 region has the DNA TGTGCCAGCAGCGCTAGACCGCTAAATGAAAAACTGTTTTTT.

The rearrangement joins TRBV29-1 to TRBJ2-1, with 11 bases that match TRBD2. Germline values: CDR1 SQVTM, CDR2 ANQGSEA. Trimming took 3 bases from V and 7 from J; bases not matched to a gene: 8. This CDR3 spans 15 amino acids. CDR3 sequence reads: CSVDGSLAGGNEQFF. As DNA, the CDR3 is TGCAGCGTTGACGGTAGCCTAGCGGGGGGAAATGAGCAGTTCTTC.

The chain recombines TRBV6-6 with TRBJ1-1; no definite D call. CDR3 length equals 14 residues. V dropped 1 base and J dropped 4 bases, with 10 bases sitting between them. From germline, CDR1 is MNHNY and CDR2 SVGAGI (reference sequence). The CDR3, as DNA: TGTGCCAGCAGTTACTTGTTACGTAGCACTGAAGCTTTCTTT. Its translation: CASSYLLRSTEAFF.

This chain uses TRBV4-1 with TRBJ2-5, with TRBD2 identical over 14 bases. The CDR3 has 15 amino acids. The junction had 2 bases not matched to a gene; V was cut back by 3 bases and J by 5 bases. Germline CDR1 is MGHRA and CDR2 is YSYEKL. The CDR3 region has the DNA TGCGCCAGCAGCCAGGGACTAGCGGGAGCGGAGACCCAGTACTTC. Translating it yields CASSQGLAGAETQYF.